Listed below are T cell receptor beta chains from one sample, sequenced in a study of response to subunit inactivated influenza vaccine. One entry per CDR3 protein, called by TCRdb with MiXCR from the RT-PCR reads. The sample has over 650,000 distinct CDR3 sequences; approximately 17% are singletons. The source was PBMCs from blood, collected about 5 days after vaccination. These receptors were collected from a man aged 50 to 60 who received an inactivated influenza vaccine. CDR3s leave out the opening cysteine and the closing phenylalanine or tryptophan. Each record gives: J gene, V gene, CDR3 protein.

j_call: TRBJ2-7
v_call: TRBV20-1
cdr3_aa: SARLAGGRKYEQY

j_call: TRBJ1-2
v_call: TRBV7-2
cdr3_aa: ASSLANNRFGYYGYT

j_call: TRBJ2-1
v_call: TRBV20-1
cdr3_aa: SARDLRREGSYNEQF

j_call: TRBJ2-7
v_call: TRBV5-1
cdr3_aa: ASSWTSGSSYEQY

j_call: TRBJ2-2
v_call: TRBV12-3/TRBV12-4
cdr3_aa: ASSLRLAGGHTGELF

j_call: TRBJ2-1
v_call: TRBV6-2/TRBV6-3
cdr3_aa: ASSYLAGDSYYNEQF

j_call: TRBJ1-6
v_call: TRBV20-1
cdr3_aa: SASDRGSYNSPLH

j_call: TRBJ2-1
v_call: TRBV29-1
cdr3_aa: SVYRANEQF

j_call: TRBJ1-1
v_call: TRBV4-1
cdr3_aa: ASSQDPLMNTEAF

j_call: TRBJ2-3
v_call: TRBV7-2
cdr3_aa: ASSLVGAADTQY

j_call: TRBJ2-4
v_call: TRBV6-5
cdr3_aa: ASSYGNIQY

j_call: TRBJ2-3
v_call: TRBV2
cdr3_aa: ASSAVGTGIDTQY

j_call: TRBJ2-3
v_call: TRBV20-1
cdr3_aa: SAHKRGPRGDTQY